This T cell receptor beta chain was recovered during a study of T cells in localized non-small cell lung cancer. The CDR3 sequence is 14 residues long. V was clipped by 2 bases and J by 3 bases, with 10 bases between them. The germline gives CDR1 SEHNR, CDR2 FQNEAQ (reference sequence). Generated by immunoSEQ multiplex PCR, the TCRdb table keeps only in-frame clones and is missing some. The sample carries roughly 77,000 clones, 88% recorded once. The sequencing here drew on peripheral blood, taken before any cancer treatment. The clonotype comes from a woman aged 40-75 years with stage I squamous cell lung carcinoma. This sequence joins TRBV7-9 and TRBJ2-5, with D unresolved. CDR3 DNA sequence: TGTGCCAGCAGCTTACTGGGGTGGGAAGAGACCCAGTACTTC. As protein: CASSLLGWEETQYF.